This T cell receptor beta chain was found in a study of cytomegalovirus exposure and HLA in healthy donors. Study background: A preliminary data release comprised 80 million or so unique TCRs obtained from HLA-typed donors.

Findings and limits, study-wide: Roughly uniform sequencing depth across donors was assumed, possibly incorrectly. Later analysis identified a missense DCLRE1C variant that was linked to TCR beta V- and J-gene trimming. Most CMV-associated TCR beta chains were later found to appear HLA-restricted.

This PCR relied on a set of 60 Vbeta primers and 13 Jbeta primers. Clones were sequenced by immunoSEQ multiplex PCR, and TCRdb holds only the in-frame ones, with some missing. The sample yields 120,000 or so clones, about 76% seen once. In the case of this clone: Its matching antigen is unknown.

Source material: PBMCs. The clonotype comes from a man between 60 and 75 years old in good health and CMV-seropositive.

CDR3: CAISPGRANYGYTF. The CDR3 nucleotides are TGTGCCATCAGCCCAGGGCGAGCTAACTATGGCTACACCTTC. The chain joins TRBV10-3 to TRBJ1-2; a possible D gene is TRBD1 (5 bases). Germline assignment: CDR1 ENHRY and CDR2 SYGVKD. The CDR3 totals 14 residues. V dropped 6 bases and J dropped 0 bases, with 11 bases sitting between them.